This T cell receptor beta chain was profiled in a study of high-grade serous ovarian cancer treatment subgroups (dated by TCRdb to about 2021). General notes on the study: Sequencing yielded a mean of around 14,000 reads and around 7,000 unique TCR beta rearrangements per sample. The study examined TCR beta repertoires in high-grade serous ovarian cancer patients who were grouped under a laparoscopic triage algorithm by complete gross resection or by neoadjuvant chemotherapy response. The cohort comprised some 30 patients: around ten with no residual disease after primary surgery (R0), around ten excellent NACT responders, and around ten poor NACT responders. In total there were some 90 samples, since every patient provided one primary tumor sample and two metastatic tumor samples. General conclusions and limits of the study: Repertoire similarity between tumors of the same patient ranged roughly 0.1 to 0.79, whereas almost no similarity was seen between different patients. Bulk tumor TCR sequencing lacked spatial information, limiting insight into HGSC tumor complexity and diversity. TCR clonal relatedness correlated positively with neoantigen level and, by trend, with copy number variation and mutation load from whole-genome sequencing. The TCR repertoire analyses centered on CDR3, and CDR1 and CDR2 were not analyzed.

Tumor samples were obtained before definitive surgery or chemotherapy. Genomic DNA was extracted by the MD Anderson Biospecimen Extraction Resource, and TCR sequencing was done by the MD Anderson Cancer Genomics Laboratory. The roughly 100 tumor samples underwent high-throughput TCR profiling with ImmunoSEQ. In the source study's methods: The repertoire diversity metrics included richness (unique productive sequences), clonality, evenness and relatedness, and the Bhattacharyya coefficient was used to measure similarity between samples. A sensitivity analysis that removed TCRs with fewer than two reads produced consistent conclusions. The table comes from immuneACCESS by way of TCRdb, which keeps in-frame sequences with V and J called. Part of the clones is missing from these tables; in studies checked, under half for an unresolved V gene and the rest for unknown reasons. V and J calls and clone size follow that table, whereas D and trimming were derived from the DNA. For this sample there are some 4,000 clones; approximately 73% appear just once. The ten largest clones take up about 8.2% of the sample.

Details on this clone: The target of this receptor is not known. Base qualities are missing; no much larger clone stands one base away.

For CDR1 and CDR2, the germline V gene (reference sequence) lists MNHEY and SMNVEV. From cysteine to phenylalanine, the CDR3 is 14 amino acids long. The DNA shown is the 42-base CDR3, in frame from base 1. Trimming accounts for 6 bases at V and 4 bases at J, while the number of junction bases matched to no gene is 8. This sequence uses TRBV27 and TRBJ1-2, with 7 bases matching TRBD1. Source material: tumor tissue. The source of this sequence is a human donor with high-grade serous ovarian cancer. CDR3 sequence: CASSSDRELYGYTF. The DNA sequence is TGTGCCAGCAGCAGTGACAGGGAACTCTATGGCTACACCTTC.